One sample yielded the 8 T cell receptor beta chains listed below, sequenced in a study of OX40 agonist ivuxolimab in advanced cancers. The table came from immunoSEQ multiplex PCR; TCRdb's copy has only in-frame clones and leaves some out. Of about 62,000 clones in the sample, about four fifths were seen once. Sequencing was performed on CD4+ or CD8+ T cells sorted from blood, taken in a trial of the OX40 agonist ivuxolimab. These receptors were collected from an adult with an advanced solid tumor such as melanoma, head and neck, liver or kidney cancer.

CDR3 in DNA: TGCGCCAGCAGCTTTGGGTTAACGGCAGATACGCAGTATTTT. Amino acid sequence: CASSFGLTADTQYF. The chain couples TRBV5-1 to TRBJ2-3; D unresolved. The length of the CDR3 is 14 residues. Trimming pared 2 bases from V and 4 bases from J, leaving 11 bases between. Germline lookup yields CDR1 SGHRS and CDR2 YFSETQ.

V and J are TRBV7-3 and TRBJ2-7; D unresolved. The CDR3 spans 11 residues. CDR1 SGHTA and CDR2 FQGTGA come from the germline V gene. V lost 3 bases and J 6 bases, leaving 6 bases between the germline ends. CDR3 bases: TGTGCCAGCAGCTTGCCAGGCGAGCAGTACTTC. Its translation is CASSLPGEQYF.

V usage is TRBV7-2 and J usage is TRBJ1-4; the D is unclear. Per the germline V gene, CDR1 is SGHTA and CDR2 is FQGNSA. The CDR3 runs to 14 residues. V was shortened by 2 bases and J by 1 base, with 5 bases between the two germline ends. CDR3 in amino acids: CASSLQRTNEKLFF. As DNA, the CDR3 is TGTGCCAGCAGCTTACAGCGAACTAATGAAAAACTGTTTTTT.

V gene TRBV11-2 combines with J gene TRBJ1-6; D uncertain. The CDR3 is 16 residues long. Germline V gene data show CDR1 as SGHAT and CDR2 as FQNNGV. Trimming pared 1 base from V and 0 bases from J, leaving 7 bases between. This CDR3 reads CASSLAGSSYNSPLHF. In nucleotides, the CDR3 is TGTGCCAGCAGCTTAGCCGGGAGCTCCTATAATTCACCCCTCCACTTT.

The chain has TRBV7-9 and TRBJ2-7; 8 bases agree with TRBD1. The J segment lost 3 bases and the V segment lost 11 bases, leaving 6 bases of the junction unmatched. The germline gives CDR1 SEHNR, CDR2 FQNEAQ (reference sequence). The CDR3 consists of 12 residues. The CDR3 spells CAGGQGIYEQYF. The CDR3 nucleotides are TGTGCCGGAGGACAGGGAATCTACGAGCAGTACTTC.

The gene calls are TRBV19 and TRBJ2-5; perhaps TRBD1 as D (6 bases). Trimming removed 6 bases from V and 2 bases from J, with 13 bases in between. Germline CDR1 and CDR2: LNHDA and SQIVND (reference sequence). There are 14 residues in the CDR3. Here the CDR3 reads CASSPLGGQETQYF. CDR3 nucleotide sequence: TGTGCCAGTAGCCCCCTAGGGGGACAAGAGACCCAGTACTTC.

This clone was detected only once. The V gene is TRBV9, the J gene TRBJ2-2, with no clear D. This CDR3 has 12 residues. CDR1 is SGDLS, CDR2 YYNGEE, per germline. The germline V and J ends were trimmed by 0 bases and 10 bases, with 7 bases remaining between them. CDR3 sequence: CASSVGSAELFF. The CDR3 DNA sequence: TGTGCCAGCAGCGTAGGCTCCGCGGAGCTGTTTTTT.

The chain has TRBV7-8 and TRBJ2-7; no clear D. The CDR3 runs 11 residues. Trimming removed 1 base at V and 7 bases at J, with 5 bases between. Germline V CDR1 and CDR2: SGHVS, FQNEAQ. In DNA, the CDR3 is TGTGCCAGCAGCTTAGACTGGGAGCAGTACTTC. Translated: CASSLDWEQYF.